These 23 T cell receptor beta chains originate from one sample sequenced in a study of blood T cell repertoires in COVID-19. TCRdb's table, derived via immunoSEQ multiplex PCR, lists solely in-frame clones and lacks some. This table has around 300,000 clones, 86% appearing once. Material for sequencing was peripheral blood. Receptors originate from a woman aged 25 to 39 with active or convalescent COVID-19.

Turning to this clone: Other nucleotide sequences from this sample produce the same CDR3. The chain combines TRBV29-1 with TRBJ2-1; TRBD2 agrees at 12 bases. The CDR3 contains 13 residues. The germline CDR1 and CDR2 sequences are SQVTM and ANQGSEA. V lost 4 bases, J lost 7 bases, and 2 bases stayed unmatched. The CDR3 protein is CSVGTSGVNEQFF. The CDR3 nucleotides read TGCAGCGTTGGGACTAGCGGGGTGAATGAGCAGTTCTTC.

The chain joins TRBV5-1 to TRBJ2-1, with 7 bases matching TRBD1. The CDR3 is made up of 14 amino acids. J lost 2 bases, V lost 3 bases, and 2 bases had no gene match. Germline V gene data show CDR1 as SGHRS and CDR2 as YFSETQ. CDR3 in amino acids: CASSSDRTYNEQFF. The CDR3 bases are TGCGCCAGCAGCTCGGACAGGACCTACAATGAGCAGTTCTTC.

V is TRBV28 and J is TRBJ1-3, with 12 bases aligning to TRBD1. Germline CDR1 MDHEN, CDR2 SYDVKM. The CDR3 runs 19 residues. V lost 7 bases, J lost 1 base, and 14 bases stayed unmatched. CDR3 sequence: CASKPERDRGPRSGNTIYF. CDR3 DNA: TGTGCCAGCAAGCCCGAGCGGGACAGGGGGCCTAGGTCTGGAAACACCATATATTTT. Drawing the rest from reference TRBV28 and TRBJ1-3, the complete variable domain is DVKVTQSSRYLVKRTGEKVFLECVQDMDHENMFWYRQDPGLGLRLIYFSYDVKMKEKGDIPEGYSVSREKKERFSLILESASTNQTSMYLCASKPERDRGPRSGNTIYFGEGSWLTVV.

This clone was counted ten times or more. The chain is built from TRBV6-5 and TRBJ1-1; D is perhaps TRBD1 (6 bases). Germline V lookup: CDR1 MNHEY, CDR2 SVGAGI. The CDR3 is made up of 14 amino acids. The V gene lost 8 bases and the J gene lost 2 bases, with 15 bases spanning the gap. The CDR3 loop reads CASATRGGNTEAFF. In DNA form, the CDR3 reads TGTGCCAGCGCTACGAGAGGGGGAAACACTGAAGCTTTCTTT.

This chain uses TRBV5-6 with TRBJ2-2; D is possibly TRBD2 (5 bases). This CDR3 spans 15 amino acids. CDR1 SGHDT and CDR2 YYEEEE come from the germline V gene. The V end was cut by 0 bases, the J end by 4 bases, with 10 bases between. The CDR3 DNA reads as TGTGCCAGCAGCTTGGTCGGACGGGGCACCGGGGAGCTGTTTTTT. This sequence encodes CASSLVGRGTGELFF.

The chain combines TRBV5-5 with TRBJ1-3, with 8 bases fitting TRBD1. The J segment lost 3 bases and the V segment lost 3 bases, leaving 5 bases of the junction unmatched. CDR1 is SGHKS, CDR2 YYEKEE, per germline (reference sequence). The CDR3 is 15 residues long. The CDR3 coding sequence is TGTGCCAGCAGCTCCTTGACAGGGGTTGGAAACACCATATATTTT. Its protein product is CASSSLTGVGNTIYF.

The chain has TRBV7-8 and TRBJ2-1, with 9 bases identical to TRBD2. Germline trimming cut 5 bases from V and 4 bases from J; bases unmatched to any gene: 6. The CDR3 extends over 15 amino acids. Per germline, CDR1 SGHVS and CDR2 FQNEAQ. The CDR3 reads CASSPLAGGYNEQFF. As DNA, the CDR3 is TGTGCCAGCAGCCCTCTCGCGGGGGGGTACAATGAGCAGTTCTTC.

This CDR3 reads CASSLAGVNTEAFF. The CDR3 coding sequence is TGTGCCAGCAGTTTGGCAGGGGTGAACACTGAAGCTTTCTTT. V is TRBV27 and J is TRBJ1-1, with a tentative D call TRBD1 (6 bases). CDR1 MNHEY and CDR2 SMNVEV come from the germline V gene (reference sequence). This CDR3 has 14 residues. Between the trimmed V and J ends, which lost 3 bases and 0 bases, there was a span of 8 bases.

V and J are TRBV3-1 (or the pseudogene TRBV3-2) and TRBJ1-3; weak D call: TRBD1 (5 bases). V shed 8 bases and J shed 7 bases, with 15 bases lying between them. This CDR3 contains 13 residues. The germline V gene encodes CDR1 LGHDT and CDR2 YNNKEL (reference sequence). CDR3 amino acids: CASGTQGGNTIYF. The CDR3 nucleotides are TGTGCCAGCGGGACTCAGGGCGGGAACACCATATATTTT.

This chain joins TRBV15 and TRBJ2-1; 7 bases line up with TRBD1. Germline V CDR1 and CDR2: LNHNV, YYDKDF (reference sequence). This CDR3 contains 19 residues. The V gene end was trimmed by 1 base and the J gene end by 4 bases; junction bases not matched to a gene: 16. DNA of the CDR3: TGTGCCACCAGCAGAGTCTTTCATCCCGGGACAGACTTATACAATGAGCAGTTCTTC. It encodes CATSRVFHPGTDLYNEQFF.

The V gene is TRBV5-6, the J gene TRBJ2-3, with D maybe TRBD1 (5 bases). The V gene lost 0 bases and the J gene lost 4 bases, with 12 bases spanning the gap. CDR1 and CDR2 from the germline V gene are SGHDT and YYEEEE. CDR3 length: 15 amino acids. This chain's CDR3 is CASSLGGLVADTQYF. CDR3 coding DNA: TGTGCCAGCAGCTTGGGGGGCCTAGTGGCAGATACGCAGTATTTT.

The chain recombines TRBV4-1 with TRBJ1-3; no clear D. Germline V CDR1 and CDR2: MGHRA, YSYEKL. Between the trimmed V and J ends, which lost 8 bases and 0 bases, there was a span of 14 bases. CDR3 size: 15 residues. CDR3: CASGITEISGNTIYF. CDR3 in DNA: TGCGCCAGCGGAATAACAGAGATCTCTGGAAACACCATATATTTT.

This chain links TRBV5-8 with TRBJ2-3, with 9 positions matching TRBD1. The CDR3 is 14 amino acids. Unmatched junction bases numbered 4, after V lost 2 bases and J lost 6 bases. Germline V gene sequence: CDR1 SGHTS, CDR2 YDEGEE. The CDR3 nucleotides read TGTGCCAGCAGCTTACAGGGGGCGAGGGATACGCAGTATTTT. It translates to CASSLQGARDTQYF.

This clone was seen once. This chain joins TRBV30 and TRBJ2-5, with D perhaps matching TRBD1 (7 bases). Trimming left V 4 bases short and J 5 bases short, with 11 bases between. Germline V gene sequence: CDR1 GTSNPN, CDR2 SVGIG (reference sequence). The CDR3 runs 12 residues. The chain's CDR3 is CAWTGGMETQYF. The CDR3 DNA reads TGTGCCTGGACAGGGGGGATGGAGACCCAGTACTTC.

This chain uses TRBV5-1 with TRBJ2-3, with unresolved D. This CDR3 is 13 amino acids long. V was shortened by 3 bases and J by 8 bases, with 13 bases between the two germline ends. The germline gives CDR1 SGHRS, CDR2 YFSETQ. DNA for the CDR3: TGCGCCAGCAGCTCCCGTCTACAGACTACGCAGTATTTT. Its translation: CASSSRLQTTQYF. The full variable domain, with the rest looked up from reference TRBV5-1 and TRBJ2-3, is KAGVTQTPRYLIKTRGQQVTLSCSPISGHRSVSWYQQTPGQGLQFLFEYFSETQRNKGNFPGRFSGRQFSNSRSEMNVSTLELGDSALYLCASSSRLQTTQYFGPGTRLTVL.

V usage is TRBV19 and J usage is TRBJ1-1; 8 nucleotides align to TRBD1. V lost 5 bases and J lost 1; bases outside the gene matches: 6. The V gene's germline CDR1 is LNHDA and CDR2 SQIVND (reference sequence). This CDR3 contains 15 residues. The CDR3, as DNA: TGTGCCAGTAGTTCCTGGACAGGGAAGAACACTGAAGCTTTCTTT. Translating gives CASSSWTGKNTEAFF.

V gene TRBV19 combines with J gene TRBJ1-5; a possible D gene is TRBD1 (6 bases). V lost 1 base to trimming and J lost 3 bases, with 13 bases between them. This CDR3 has 16 amino acids. From germline, CDR1 is LNHDA and CDR2 SQIVND (reference sequence). CDR3 DNA sequence: TGTGCCAGTAGTATAGGCAGGACAGCCTACAATCAGCCCCAGCATTTT. The encoded protein is CASSIGRTAYNQPQHF.

This clone was counted once. The gene calls are TRBV7-9 and TRBJ1-1; TRBD1 matches 7 bases. Trimming took 0 bases from V and 4 from J; bases not matched to a gene: 2. Germline V lookup: CDR1 SEHNR, CDR2 FQNEAQ (reference sequence). There are 14 residues in the CDR3. Here the CDR3 reads CASSLARGLTEAFF. In nucleotides, the CDR3 is TGTGCCAGCAGCTTAGCGAGGGGGCTCACTGAAGCTTTCTTT.

V and J are TRBV15 and TRBJ2-1; D unresolved. V lost 1 base and J 9 bases, leaving 7 bases between the germline ends. The CDR3 sequence is 12 residues long. From germline, CDR1 is LNHNV and CDR2 YYDKDF (reference sequence). CDR3 sequence (DNA): TGTGCCACCAGCAGAGGAGGCGGTGAGCAGTTCTTC. Amino acid sequence: CATSRGGGEQFF.

Only one count was recorded for this clone. The V gene is TRBV6-1, the J gene TRBJ2-1, with 9 bases that match TRBD2. Germline assignment: CDR1 MNHNS and CDR2 SASEGT. Losses at the gene ends were 3 bases for V and 4 bases for J; bases not matched to a gene: 13. The CDR3 contains 18 residues. CDR3 loop: CASSDPRGGASSYNEQFF. CDR3 DNA sequence: TGTGCCAGCAGTGACCCTCGCGGGGGGGCTTCATCGTACAATGAGCAGTTCTTC.

This clone was recorded only once. This chain connects TRBV2 to TRBJ1-6; possible D gene TRBD1, 5 bases. Trimming stripped 3 bases from V and 16 bases from J, with 16 bases between. The CDR3 is 13 residues long. Germline-derived CDR1 and CDR2 are SNHLY and FYNNEI. The CDR3 DNA reads TGTGCCAGCAGTGAGGCCAGGGCAAAGGGGCTCCACTTT. Amino acids: CASSEARAKGLHF.

J is TRBJ1-1 and V is TRBV10-3; 9 bases agree with TRBD1. The CDR3 covers 17 residues. J gave up 1 base and V 8 bases, and 14 bases lay outside the gene matches. Germline assignment: CDR1 ENHRY and CDR2 SYGVKD. The chain's CDR3 is CAIGDREQSKENTEAFF. In nucleotides, the CDR3 is TGTGCCATCGGGGACAGGGAACAATCTAAAGAGAACACTGAAGCTTTCTTT.

This clone was seen only a few times. The V gene is TRBV28, the J gene TRBJ1-6; D perhaps matches TRBD1 (5 bases). The CDR3 covers 15 residues. V was cut by 8 bases and J by 11 bases, with 22 bases left in between. Germline V gives CDR1 MDHEN, CDR2 SYDVKM. The CDR3 sequence is CASGRAGGMGPPLHF. The CDR3 DNA sequence: TGTGCCAGCGGGAGAGCGGGGGGTATGGGTCCACCCCTCCACTTT.